A selection of T cell receptor beta chains follows, all from one sample in a study of shared clonotypes between healthy human individuals. Assay: immunoSEQ multiplex PCR; the TCRdb copy retains only in-frame clones and omits some. The profile shows roughly 330,000 clones, around 72% of them singletons. Input material: memory CD4+ T cells sorted from blood. These receptors all come from a man aged 25 to 45 in good health. The CDR3 runs from the conserved cysteine through the conserved F or W. D genes are given only for firm matches. Some rows mark clone size as missing; the rest say once, few, many or name a class of expanded clone.

D	size	V	J	CDR3	DNA
.	.	TRBV5-1	TRBJ2-3	CASSPRGGAIDTQYF	TGCGCCAGCAGCCCCCGGGGTGGGGCGATCGATACGCAGTATTTT
.	.	TRBV7-9	TRBJ2-2	CASSLVQGSGELFF	TGTGCCAGCAGTCTAGTTCAGGGATCCGGGGAGCTGTTTTTT
.	.	TRBV7-9	TRBJ2-5	CASSSLRKETQYF	TGTGCCAGCAGCTCTCTGCGTAAAGAGACCCAGTACTTC
TRBD2	.	TRBV28	TRBJ2-3	CASTSSSGRRDTQYF	TGTGCCAGCACCTCATCTAGCGGGAGAAGAGATACGCAGTATTTT
.	.	TRBV10-2	TRBJ1-4	CASSERLVGTNEKLFF	TGCGCCAGCAGTGAGCGGTTGGTCGGAACTAATGAAAAACTGTTTTTT
.	.	TRBV29-1	TRBJ2-1	CSVVADGVHEQFF	TGCAGCGTTGTGGCGGACGGGGTCCATGAGCAGTTCTTC
TRBD2	.	TRBV10-3	TRBJ2-1	CAISPTSGGDNEQFF	TGTGCCATCAGCCCGACTAGCGGAGGGGACAATGAGCAGTTCTTC
TRBD2	.	TRBV9	TRBJ2-1	CASSGLAGAYNEQFF	TGTGCCAGCAGCGGTCTAGCGGGAGCCTACAATGAGCAGTTCTTC
TRBD1	.	TRBV5-1	TRBJ1-4	CASKQGASNEKLFF	TGCGCCAGTAAACAGGGGGCTTCTAATGAAAAACTGTTTTTT
.	.	TRBV5-1	TRBJ2-1	CASSSAASYNEQFF	TGCGCCAGCAGCTCAGCGGCCTCCTACAATGAGCAGTTCTTC
.	few	TRBV28	TRBJ1-5	CASSVSIKGSNQPQHF	TGTGCCAGCAGTGTATCTATCAAGGGCAGCAATCAGCCCCAGCATTTT
.	.	TRBV6-1	TRBJ2-5	CASSDLGPQYF	TGTGCCAGCAGTGATCTAGGCCCCCAGTACTTC
TRBD1	.	TRBV5-1	TRBJ1-1	CASSRTPGTGGNTEAFF	TGCGCCAGCAGCAGAACCCCAGGGACAGGGGGGAACACTGAAGCTTTCTTT
.	.	TRBV4-1	TRBJ2-2	CASSQRQHTGELFF	TGCGCCAGCAGCCAACGACAGCACACCGGGGAGCTGTTTTTT
.	few	TRBV29-1	TRBJ2-3	CSAYVLTVPDTQYF	TGCAGCGCGTACGTATTGACAGTCCCCGATACGCAGTATTTT
TRBD1	many	TRBV27	TRBJ2-1	CASSFPGTGEQFF	TGTGCCAGCAGTTTCCCTGGGACAGGGGAGCAGTTCTTC
.	.	TRBV2	TRBJ1-4	CASSDTAWGNEKLFF	TGTGCCAGCAGTGATACCGCCTGGGGTAATGAAAAACTGTTTTTT
.	few	TRBV12-2	TRBJ2-7	CASRCCASSYEQYF	TGTGCAAGTCGCTGTTGCGCGAGCTCCTACGAGCAGTACTTC
TRBD2	.	TRBV5-6	TRBJ2-1	CASSLVRRERSYNEQFF	TGTGCCAGCAGCTTGGTGCGGCGGGAGAGGTCCTACAATGAGCAGTTCTTC
.	few	TRBV9	TRBJ1-1	CASSVAGNLGTEAFF	TGTGCCAGCAGCGTAGCAGGGAACTTGGGCACTGAAGCTTTCTTT
.	many	TRBV5-1	TRBJ2-2	CASSIQGPNTGELFF	TGCGCCAGCAGCATCCAGGGACCTAACACCGGGGAGCTGTTTTTT
TRBD2	.	TRBV30	TRBJ2-1	CAWSLSGRRNEQFF	TGTGCCTGGAGTCTCAGCGGGAGGAGGAATGAGCAGTTCTTC
.	.	TRBV29-1	TRBJ2-5	CSVDLGQETQYF	TGCAGCGTTGATCTCGGGCAAGAGACCCAGTACTTC
.	.	TRBV2	TRBJ2-6	CASRSGVGANVLTF	TGTGCCAGCAGGTCGGGGGTTGGGGCCAACGTCCTGACTTTC
.	.	TRBV7-9	TRBJ2-7	CASSLENEQYF	TGTGCCAGCAGCTTAGAGAACGAGCAGTACTTC
.	.	TRBV29-1	TRBJ2-3	CSVQEPHTQYF	TGCAGCGTCCAAGAGCCGCATACGCAGTATTTT
.	.	TRBV5-4	TRBJ2-7	CASSFQNTYEQYF	TGTGCCAGCAGCTTCCAGAACACCTACGAGCAGTACTTC
.	.	TRBV9	TRBJ2-7	CASSVGPSPYSYEQYF	TGTGCCAGCAGCGTAGGTCCTAGCCCCTACTCCTACGAGCAGTACTTC
TRBD2	.	TRBV19	TRBJ2-1	CASARLAGNYNEQFF	TGTGCCAGTGCAAGGCTAGCGGGAAACTACAATGAGCAGTTCTTC
TRBD1	once	TRBV19	TRBJ2-1	CASSVDRGSYNEQFF	TGTGCCAGTAGTGTGGACAGGGGATCCTACAATGAGCAGTTCTTC
TRBD2	many	TRBV5-1	TRBJ2-7	CASSSTSGRISYEQYF	TGCGCCAGCAGCTCAACTAGCGGGAGGATCTCCTACGAGCAGTACTTC
.	many	TRBV7-6	TRBJ2-1	CASSLYAAGAYNEQFF	TGTGCCAGCAGCTTATACGCCGCGGGTGCCTACAATGAGCAGTTCTTC
.	.	TRBV7-2	TRBJ2-3	CASSATGAASTDTQYF	TGTGCCAGCAGTGCGACGGGAGCGGCTAGCACAGATACGCAGTATTTT
.	.	TRBV19	TRBJ2-7	CASSTQPQGGYEQYF	TGTGCCAGTAGTACCCAACCCCAAGGGGGGTACGAGCAGTACTTC
.	.	TRBV6-5	TRBJ1-1	CASSYSYRKGNTEAFF	TGTGCCAGCAGTTACTCATATCGTAAAGGTAACACTGAAGCTTTCTTT
.	.	TRBV7-6	TRBJ2-5	CASSLNGETQYF	TGTGCCAGCAGCTTAAACGGAGAGACCCAGTACTTC
.	.	TRBV14	TRBJ2-7	CASSRQGRREYEQYF	TGTGCCAGCAGTCGCCAGGGACGTCGCGAGTACGAGCAGTACTTC
.	.	TRBV7-6	TRBJ2-1	CASSLVPASNEQFF	TGTGCCAGCAGCTTAGTCCCCGCATCCAATGAGCAGTTCTTC
.	.	TRBV5-1	TRBJ1-1	CASSLDPGKLGTEAFF	TGCGCCAGCAGCTTGGATCCAGGGAAGTTGGGCACTGAAGCTTTCTTT
TRBD1	.	TRBV5-1	TRBJ2-1	CASSLDRYNEQFF	TGCGCCAGCAGTTTGGACAGGTACAATGAGCAGTTCTTC
.	.	TRBV5-4	TRBJ2-1	CASSSLNEQFF	TGTGCCAGCAGCTCGTTGAATGAGCAGTTCTTC
.	.	TRBV29-1	TRBJ1-1	CSVLPGQQNTEAFF	TGCAGCGTCTTGCCGGGACAACAGAACACTGAAGCTTTCTTT
.	.	TRBV28	TRBJ2-3	CASSLSGNTDTQYF	TGTGCCAGCAGTTTGTCCGGGAACACAGATACGCAGTATTTT